This T cell receptor beta chain was recovered during a study of blood T cell repertoires in COVID-19. Turning to the study itself: PBMCs, B-cell-depleted T cells, or T cells were the source of the cDNA or gDNA that made up the material.

CDR3 length equals 15 residues. CDR1 is SSHAT, CDR2 FNYEAQ, per germline (reference sequence). V lost 1 base to trimming and J lost 7 bases, with 14 bases between them. Some clones are missing from TCRdb's copy, which holds only in-frame ones; the method was immunoSEQ multiplex PCR. The table records about 440,000 clones, roughly 90% of them present only once. This clone was seen once. The chain combines TRBV7-7 with TRBJ2-1; D gene ambiguous. The source material was peripheral blood. The clonotype was recovered from a woman aged 25-40 years with acute or convalescent COVID-19. The DNA of the CDR3 is TGTGCCAGCAGCTTAGTAGCTACTGCCGGTAATGAGCAGTTCTTC. Translation: CASSLVATAGNEQFF.